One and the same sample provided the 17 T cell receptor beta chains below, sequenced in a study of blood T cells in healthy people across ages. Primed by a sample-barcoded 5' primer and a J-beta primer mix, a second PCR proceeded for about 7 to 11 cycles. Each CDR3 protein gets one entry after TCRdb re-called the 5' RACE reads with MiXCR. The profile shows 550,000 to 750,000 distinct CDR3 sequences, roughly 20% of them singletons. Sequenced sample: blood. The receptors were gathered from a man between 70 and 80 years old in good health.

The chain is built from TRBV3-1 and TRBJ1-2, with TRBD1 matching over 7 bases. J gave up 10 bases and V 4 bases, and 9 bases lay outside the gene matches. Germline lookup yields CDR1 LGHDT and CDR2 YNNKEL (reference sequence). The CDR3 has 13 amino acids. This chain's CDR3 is CASSLRQGGDYTF. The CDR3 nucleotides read TGTGCCAGCAGCCTAAGACAGGGCGGTGACTACACCTTC.

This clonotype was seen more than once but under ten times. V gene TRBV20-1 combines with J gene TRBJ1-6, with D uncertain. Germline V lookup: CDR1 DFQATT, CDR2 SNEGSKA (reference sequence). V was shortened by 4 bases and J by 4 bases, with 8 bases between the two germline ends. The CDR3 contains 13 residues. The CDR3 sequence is CSATPGYNSPLHF. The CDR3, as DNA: TGCAGTGCTACCCCGGGATATAATTCACCCCTCCACTTT.

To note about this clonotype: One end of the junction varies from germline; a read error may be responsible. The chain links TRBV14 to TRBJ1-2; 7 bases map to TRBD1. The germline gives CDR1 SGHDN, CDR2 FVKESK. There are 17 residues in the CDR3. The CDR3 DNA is TGTACCAGCAGCCACCTCCTAGAAGGGGGCTGGTACTATGGCTACACCTTC. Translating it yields CTSSHLLEGGWYYGYTF.

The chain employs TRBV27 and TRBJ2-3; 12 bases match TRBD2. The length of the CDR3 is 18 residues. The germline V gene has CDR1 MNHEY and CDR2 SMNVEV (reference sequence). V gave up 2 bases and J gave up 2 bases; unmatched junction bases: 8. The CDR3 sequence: CASSLEGTSGPPTDTQYF. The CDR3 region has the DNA TGTGCCAGCAGTTTAGAGGGGACTAGCGGGCCCCCCACAGATACGCAGTATTTT.

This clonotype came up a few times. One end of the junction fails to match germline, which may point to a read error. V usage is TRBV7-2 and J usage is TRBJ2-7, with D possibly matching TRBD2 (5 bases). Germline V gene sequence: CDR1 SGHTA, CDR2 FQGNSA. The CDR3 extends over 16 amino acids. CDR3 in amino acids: CASSLVASDSSYEQYF. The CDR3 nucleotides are TGCGCCAGCAGCTTAGTAGCGTCCGATAGCTCCTACGAGCAGTACTTC.

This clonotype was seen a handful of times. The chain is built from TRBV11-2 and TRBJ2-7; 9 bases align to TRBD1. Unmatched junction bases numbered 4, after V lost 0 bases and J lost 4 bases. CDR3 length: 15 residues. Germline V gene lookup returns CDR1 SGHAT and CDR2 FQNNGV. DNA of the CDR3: TGTGCCAGCAGCTTAGACGGACAGGGGAGATACGAGCAGTACTTC. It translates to CASSLDGQGRYEQYF.

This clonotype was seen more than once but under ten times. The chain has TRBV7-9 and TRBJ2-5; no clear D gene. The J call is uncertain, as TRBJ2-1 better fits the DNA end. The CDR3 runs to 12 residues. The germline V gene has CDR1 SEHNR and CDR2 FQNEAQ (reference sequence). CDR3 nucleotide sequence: TGTGCCAGCAGACCAGCGACTAATGAGCAGTTCTTC. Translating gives CASRPATNEQFF.

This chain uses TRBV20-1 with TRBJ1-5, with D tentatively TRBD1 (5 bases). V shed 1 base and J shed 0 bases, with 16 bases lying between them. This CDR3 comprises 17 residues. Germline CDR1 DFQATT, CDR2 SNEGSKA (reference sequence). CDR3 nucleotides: TGCAGTGCTAGAGGGGACCTTGGGGGTACTAGCAATCAGCCCCAGCATTTT. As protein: CSARGDLGGTSNQPQHF.

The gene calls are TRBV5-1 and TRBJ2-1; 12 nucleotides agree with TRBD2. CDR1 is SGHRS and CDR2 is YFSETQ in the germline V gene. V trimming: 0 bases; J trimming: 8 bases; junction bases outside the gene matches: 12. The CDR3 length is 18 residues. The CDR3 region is CASSLGLAGVSTGDEQFF. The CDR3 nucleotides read TGCGCCAGCAGCTTGGGACTAGCGGGAGTAAGTACGGGCGATGAGCAGTTCTTC.

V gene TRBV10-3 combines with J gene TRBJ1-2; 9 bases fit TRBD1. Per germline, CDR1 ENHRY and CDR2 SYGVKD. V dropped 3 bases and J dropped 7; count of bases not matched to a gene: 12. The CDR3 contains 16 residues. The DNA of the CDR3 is TGTGCCATCAGTGAATATGGGAGACAGGGGGTTGGTGGCTACACCTTC. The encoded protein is CAISEYGRQGVGGYTF.

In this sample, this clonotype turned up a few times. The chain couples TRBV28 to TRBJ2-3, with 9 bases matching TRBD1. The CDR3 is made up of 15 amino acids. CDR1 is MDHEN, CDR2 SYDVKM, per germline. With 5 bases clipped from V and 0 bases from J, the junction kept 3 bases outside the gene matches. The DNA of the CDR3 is TGTGCCAGCAGTCCTGGGACAGGGAGCACAGATACGCAGTATTTT. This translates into CASSPGTGSTDTQYF.

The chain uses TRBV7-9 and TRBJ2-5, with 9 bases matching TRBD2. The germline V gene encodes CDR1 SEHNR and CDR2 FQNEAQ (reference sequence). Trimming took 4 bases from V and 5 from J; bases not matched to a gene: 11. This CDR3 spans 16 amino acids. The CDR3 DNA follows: TGTGCCAGCAGCTCCCGTTGGCGGGAGGGCCTCGAGACCCAGTACTTC. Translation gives CASSSRWREGLETQYF.

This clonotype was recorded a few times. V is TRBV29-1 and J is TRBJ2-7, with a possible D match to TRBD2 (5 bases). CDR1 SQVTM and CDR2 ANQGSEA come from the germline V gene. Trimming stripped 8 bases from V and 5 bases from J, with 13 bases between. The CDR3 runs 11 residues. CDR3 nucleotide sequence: TGCAGCTTTAGCCAAGCGGACGAGCAGTACTTC. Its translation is CSFSQADEQYF.

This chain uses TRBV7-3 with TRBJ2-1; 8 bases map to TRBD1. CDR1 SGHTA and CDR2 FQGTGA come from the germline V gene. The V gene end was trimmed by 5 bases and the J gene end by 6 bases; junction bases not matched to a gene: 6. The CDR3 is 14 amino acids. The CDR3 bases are TGTGCCAGCAGCCTCTCTACAGGGGGCAATGAGCAGTTCTTC. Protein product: CASSLSTGGNEQFF.

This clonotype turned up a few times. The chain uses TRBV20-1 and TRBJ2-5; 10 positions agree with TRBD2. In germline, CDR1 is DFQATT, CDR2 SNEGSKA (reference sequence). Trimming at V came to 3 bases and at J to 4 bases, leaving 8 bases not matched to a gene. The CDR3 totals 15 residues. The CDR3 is CSASRSGRARETQYF. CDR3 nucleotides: TGCAGTGCTAGCCGGAGCGGGAGGGCCAGAGAGACCCAGTACTTC.

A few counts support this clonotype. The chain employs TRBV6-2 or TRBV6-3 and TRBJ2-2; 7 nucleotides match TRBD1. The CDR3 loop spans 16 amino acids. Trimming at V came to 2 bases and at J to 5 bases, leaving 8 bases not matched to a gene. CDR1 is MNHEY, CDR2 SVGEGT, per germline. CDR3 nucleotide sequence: TGTGCCAGCAGTTACCCGACAGGGATCGGGACCGGGGAGCTGTTTTTT. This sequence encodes CASSYPTGIGTGELFF.

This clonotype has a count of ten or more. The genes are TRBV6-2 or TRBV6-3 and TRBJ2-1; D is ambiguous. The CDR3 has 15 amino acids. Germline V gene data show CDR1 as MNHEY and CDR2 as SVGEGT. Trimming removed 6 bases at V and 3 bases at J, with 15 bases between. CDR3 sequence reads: CASSPSRLDYNEQFF. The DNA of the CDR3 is TGTGCCAGCAGCCCCAGTCGTCTCGACTACAATGAGCAGTTCTTC.